The subject of this entry is one T cell receptor beta chain. This specimen belongs to a study of shared clonotypes between healthy human individuals. CD45RO-negative cells were positively selected for CCR7, leaving out terminally differentiated effector memory CD45RA+ cells. The V gene's germline CDR1 is SQVTM and CDR2 ANQGSEA. V trimming: 5 bases; J trimming: 2 bases; junction bases outside the gene matches: 3. The CDR3 is made up of 13 amino acids. Clones were read by immunoSEQ multiplex PCR, and TCRdb kept only the in-frame ones, dropping some. Altogether over 2 million clones are present, about 95% being singletons, with the ten largest covering around 1.1%.

Source material: naive CD8+ T cells sorted from blood. The chain recombines TRBV29-1 with TRBJ2-7; TRBD2 matches 10 bases. The TCR was taken from a man aged 18-30 years in good health. The CDR3 nucleotides read TGCAGCGTTAATAGCGGGAGGACCTACGAGCAGTACTTC. It yields the protein CSVNSGRTYEQYF.